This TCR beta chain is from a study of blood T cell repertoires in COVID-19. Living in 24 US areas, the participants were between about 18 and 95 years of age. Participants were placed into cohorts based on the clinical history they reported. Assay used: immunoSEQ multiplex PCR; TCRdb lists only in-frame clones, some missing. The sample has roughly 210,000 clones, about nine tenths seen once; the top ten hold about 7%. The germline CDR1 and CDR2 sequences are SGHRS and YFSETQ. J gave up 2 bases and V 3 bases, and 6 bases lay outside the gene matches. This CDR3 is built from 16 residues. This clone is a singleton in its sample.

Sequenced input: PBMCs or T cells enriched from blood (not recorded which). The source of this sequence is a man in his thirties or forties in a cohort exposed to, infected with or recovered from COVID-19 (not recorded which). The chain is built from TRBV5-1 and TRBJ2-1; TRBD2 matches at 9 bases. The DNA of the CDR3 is TGCGCCAGCAGCTCTCGACTAGCGGTGACCTACAATGAGCAGTTCTTC. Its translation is CASSSRLAVTYNEQFF.